This is a list of T cell receptor beta chains from one sample in a study of blood T cell repertoires in COVID-19. Assay used: immunoSEQ multiplex PCR; TCRdb lists only in-frame clones, some missing. The table lists 300,000 to 450,000 clones, around 87% of them singletons. Sequences were obtained from peripheral blood. Source of these receptors: a young woman with COVID-19, enrolled during active disease. CDR3s include the opening cysteine and the closing phenylalanine or tryptophan. A D gene is named only where the DNA matches it firmly. Size tells how often a clone was seen (once, few, many) or the class of an expanded clone, and some rows leave it out.

j_gene | abundance | d_gene | v_gene | CDR3aa | CDR3nt
TRBJ2-7 | once | NA | TRBV28 | CASKETRRSPYEQYF | TGTGCCAGCAAGGAAACGAGGCGGTCCCCCTACGAGCAGTACTTC
TRBJ1-2 | NA | NA | TRBV2 | CASSEEGESYGYTF | TGTGCCAGCAGTGAAGAAGGAGAATCGTATGGCTACACCTTC
TRBJ1-2 | once | NA | TRBV2 | CASRTGSGNYGYTF | TGTGCCAGCCGAACAGGGTCTGGTAACTATGGCTACACCTTC
TRBJ2-1 | NA | TRBD2 | TRBV11-2 | CASSLGLTSGTDNEQFF | TGTGCCAGCAGCTTAGGGCTGACTAGCGGGACCGACAATGAGCAGTTCTTC
TRBJ2-3 | NA | TRBD2 | TRBV10-3 | CAISALAGGPDTQYF | TGTGCCATCAGTGCGTTAGCGGGAGGGCCGGATACGCAGTATTTT
TRBJ2-7 | NA | TRBD2 | TRBV28 | CASSFPSGRIEQYF | TGTGCCAGCAGTTTTCCTAGCGGGAGGATCGAGCAGTACTTC
TRBJ2-7 | NA | TRBD2 | TRBV6-5 | CASSYSSSGRAYEQYF | TGTGCCAGCAGTTATTCCTCTAGCGGGAGGGCCTACGAGCAGTACTTC
TRBJ2-4 | NA | TRBD2 | TRBV4-2 | CASSPSLAGLAKNIQYF | TGTGCCAGCAGCCCGTCCTTAGCGGGTTTAGCCAAAAACATTCAGTACTTC
TRBJ2-5 | once | TRBD2 | TRBV10-3 | CAARTSEKETQYF | TGTGCCGCCAGGACTAGCGAAAAAGAGACCCAGTACTTC
TRBJ1-1 | NA | NA | TRBV13 | CASSLGRGGSTEAFF | TGTGCCAGCAGCTTAGGCCGGGGGGGGAGCACTGAAGCTTTCTTT
TRBJ2-1 | NA | TRBD2 | TRBV2 | CASSGRMGYNEQFF | TGTGCCAGCAGCGGGAGGATGGGCTACAATGAGCAGTTCTTC
TRBJ2-5 | NA | TRBD1 | TRBV2 | CASNGQGLAQYF | TGTGCCAGCAATGGACAGGGGTTGGCCCAGTACTTC
TRBJ2-3 | NA | NA | TRBV15 | CATSRGLIDTQYF | TGTGCCACCAGCAGAGGTCTTATCGATACGCAGTATTTT
TRBJ2-1 | NA | NA | TRBV25-1 | CASSEAGWGAYNEQFF | TGTGCCAGCAGTGAAGCGGGGTGGGGAGCATACAATGAGCAGTTCTTC
TRBJ2-2 | NA | TRBD2 | TRBV25-1 | CASRPGLAGAGGTGELFF | TGTGCCAGCAGACCGGGACTAGCGGGAGCGGGCGGTACCGGGGAGCTGTTTTTT
TRBJ2-1 | NA | TRBD2 | TRBV24-1 | CATSDLEAGGPSEQFF | TGTGCCACCAGTGATTTGGAAGCGGGAGGGCCCAGTGAGCAGTTCTTC
TRBJ2-7 | NA | TRBD2 | TRBV11-2 | CASSTLAGSSYEQYF | TGTGCCAGCAGCACCCTAGCGGGTTCCTCCTACGAGCAGTACTTC
TRBJ1-1 | NA | NA | TRBV6-5 | CASTGGGGFTEAFF | TGTGCCAGCACGGGGGGAGGGGGATTCACTGAAGCTTTCTTT
TRBJ1-2 | NA | NA | TRBV5-5 | CASSFQGSTGGYTF | TGTGCCAGCAGCTTCCAGGGGTCTACGGGGGGCTACACCTTC
TRBJ2-2 | NA | NA | TRBV30 | CAWTTAGTGELFF | TGTGCCTGGACCACCGCAGGTACCGGGGAGCTGTTTTTT
TRBJ2-4 | NA | TRBD2 | TRBV7-8 | CASSLGLAAAKNIQYF | TGTGCCAGCAGCTTAGGACTAGCGGCAGCCAAAAACATTCAGTACTTC
TRBJ2-2 | NA | NA | TRBV14 | CASSQLPGAGELFF | TGTGCCAGCAGCCAGCTTCCGGGAGCCGGGGAGCTGTTTTTT
TRBJ1-6 | once | NA | TRBV3-1/TRBV3-2 | CASSYRDYSGNSPLHF | TGTGCCAGCAGTTACCGGGACTACTCAGGGAATTCACCCCTCCACTTT
TRBJ1-2 | NA | NA | TRBV5-1 | CASSKDRAGIGGYTF | TGCGCCAGCAGTAAAGACCGGGCCGGGATTGGTGGCTACACCTTC
TRBJ2-2 | NA | NA | TRBV7-2 | CASSLSGTGELFF | TGTGCCAGCAGCTTATCCGGGACCGGGGAGCTGTTTTTT
TRBJ2-5 | NA | NA | TRBV29-1 | CSALAKPQETQYF | TGCAGCGCCCTAGCGAAACCCCAAGAGACCCAGTACTTC
TRBJ1-1 | NA | NA | TRBV6-5 | CASSYRDSNTEAFF | TGTGCCAGCAGTTACAGGGACTCGAACACTGAAGCTTTCTTT
TRBJ2-1 | NA | NA | TRBV30 | CAYRDYNEQFF | TGTGCCTACAGGGACTACAATGAGCAGTTCTTC
TRBJ2-7 | NA | TRBD2 | TRBV7-9 | CASSYTGTIYEQYF | TGTGCCAGCAGCTACACCGGGACTATCTACGAGCAGTACTTC
TRBJ1-5 | once | NA | TRBV28 | CASSTIQSNQPQHF | TGTGCCAGCAGTACGATCCAGAGCAATCAGCCCCAGCATTTT
TRBJ2-1 | NA | TRBD1 | TRBV13 | CASSLGGAGGSNEQFF | TGTGCCAGCAGCTTAGGGGGAGCAGGGGGTAGCAATGAGCAGTTCTTC
TRBJ1-3 | NA | NA | TRBV28 | CASSLAGSGNTIYF | TGTGCCAGCAGTTTGGCGGGCTCTGGAAACACCATATATTTT
TRBJ2-7 | once | NA | TRBV28 | CASSFAGGGRAEQYF | TGTGCCAGCAGTTTTGCCGGGGGCGGGAGAGCCGAGCAGTACTTC
TRBJ2-7 | NA | TRBD2 | TRBV7-2 | CASSLAPSGAEQYF | TGTGCCAGCAGCTTAGCGCCCAGCGGGGCCGAGCAGTACTTC
TRBJ2-3 | NA | TRBD1 | TRBV24-1 | CATSDSGGGTDTQYF | TGTGCCACCAGTGATTCAGGGGGAGGCACAGATACGCAGTATTTT
TRBJ2-7 | NA | TRBD2 | TRBV7-9 | CASSLGLAGGQEQYF | TGTGCCAGCAGCTTAGGACTAGCGGGAGGGCAGGAGCAGTACTTC
TRBJ2-7 | NA | NA | TRBV4-1 | CASSQVIMSGSSYEQYF | TGCGCCAGCAGCCAAGTTATCATGTCGGGGAGCTCCTACGAGCAGTACTTC
TRBJ2-3 | NA | TRBD2 | TRBV30 | CAWSVGLAARTDTQYF | TGTGCCTGGAGTGTCGGACTAGCGGCCCGCACAGATACGCAGTATTTT
TRBJ2-7 | NA | NA | TRBV6-5 | CASKRTGMEYF | TGTGCCAGCAAGCGGACGGGGATGGAGTACTTC
TRBJ2-1 | NA | NA | TRBV6-5 | CASIRTEYNEQFF | TGTGCCAGCATACGGACAGAATACAATGAGCAGTTCTTC
TRBJ2-1 | NA | NA | TRBV7-3 | CASSLSGVDEQFF | TGTGCCAGCAGCTTATCGGGGGTGGACGAGCAGTTCTTC